Presented here are 24 T cell receptor beta chains from one specimen sequenced in a study of T cell responses to AZD1222 COVID-19 vaccine (dated by TCRdb to about 2021). To prepare the library, the immunoSEQ multiplex PCR assay was applied. The immuneACCESS repertoire file appears here via TCRdb, limited to in-frame rearrangements. These files lack a portion of the clones; in checked studies, under half of the deficit traces to unresolved V genes, and the cause of the others is not known. In this sample the table shows about 150,000 clones, around 90% of which occur a single time. In total, the top ten clones hold 3% to 3.5% of the sample. The time point label for this specimen denotes: about 28 days (+/-7) after the second vaccine dose. The sequencing used peripheral blood, collected 28 days after the second AZD1222 dose. These receptor sequences come from an adult who received the AZD1222 COVID-19 vaccine.

V gene TRBV5-8 combines with J gene TRBJ1-2; maybe TRBD1 (5 bases). With 4 bases removed from V and 7 bases from J, the gap between germline ends came to 17 bases. Germline CDR1 reads SGHTS; CDR2 reads YDEGEE. There are 14 residues in the CDR3. This CDR3 is CASSKRPGSVGYTF. CDR3 bases: TGTGCCAGCAGCAAACGACCAGGGTCTGTTGGCTACACCTTC.

The V gene is TRBV30, the J gene TRBJ2-3; D unclear. The CDR3 is 13 residues long. Trimming stripped 5 bases from V and 2 bases from J, with 11 bases between. Germline CDR1 reads GTSNPN; CDR2 reads SVGIG (reference sequence). CDR3 sequence: CAWGRTYTDTQYF. CDR3 bases: TGTGCCTGGGGACGGACCTACACAGATACGCAGTATTTT.

The V call is TRBV7-9, the J call TRBJ1-2, with 7 bases fitting TRBD1. Germline lookup yields CDR1 SEHNR and CDR2 FQNEAQ (reference sequence). V was pared by 5 bases and J by 3 bases, with 6 bases of the junction left unmatched. The CDR3 consists of 14 residues. In nucleotides, the CDR3 is TGTGCCAGCAGCCCCGGGACAGAATACTATGGCTACACCTTC. Amino acid sequence: CASSPGTEYYGYTF.

The V and J genes are TRBV7-9 and TRBJ2-6; D unclear. V was trimmed by 3 bases and J by 2 bases, leaving 5 bases between them. Per the germline V gene, CDR1 is SEHNR and CDR2 is FQNEAQ (reference sequence). CDR3 size: 14 residues. In nucleotides, the CDR3 is TGTGCCAGCAGCTTGGCGGCTGGGGCCAACGTCCTGACTTTC. Translated: CASSLAAGANVLTF.

V is TRBV27 and J is TRBJ2-5, with 10 bases matching TRBD1. V shed 5 bases, J shed 5 bases, and the junction held 8 bases outside the gene matches. CDR1 and CDR2 from the germline V gene are MNHEY and SMNVEV (reference sequence). There are 15 residues in the CDR3. CDR3 DNA: TGTGCCAGCAGTCCGGGACAGGGGATAGGGGAGACCCAGTACTTC. This gives the protein CASSPGQGIGETQYF.

This chain uses TRBV19 with TRBJ1-2, with 7 bases identical to TRBD1. V shed 5 bases and J 4 bases; nucleotides not matched to a gene: 7. From germline, CDR1 is LNHDA and CDR2 SQIVND (reference sequence). This CDR3 comprises 14 residues. CDR3 in DNA: TGTGCCAGTAGTTACCGGGACAGAGCCTATGGCTACACCTTC. It is translated as CASSYRDRAYGYTF.

This clone is a singleton in its sample. This CDR3 reads CASSSRTGPNYGYTF. The CDR3, as DNA: TGTGCCAGCAGTTCCCGGACAGGGCCAAACTATGGCTACACCTTC. This chain uses TRBV6-5 with TRBJ1-2; 8 positions match TRBD1. The CDR3 totals 15 residues. V lost 4 bases and J lost 2; bases outside the gene matches: 6. Per the germline V gene, CDR1 is MNHEY and CDR2 is SVGAGI.

The rearrangement joins TRBV30 to TRBJ1-1; tentatively, D is TRBD1 (6 bases). Germline V gives CDR1 GTSNPN, CDR2 SVGIG (reference sequence). The CDR3 runs to 14 residues. Trimming cost V 2 bases and J 0 bases, with 10 bases left between them. The CDR3 protein is CAWSRGRMNTEAFF. The CDR3 bases are TGTGCCTGGAGTCGGGGGCGGATGAACACTGAAGCTTTCTTT. Full variable domain (remainder filled in from reference TRBV30 and TRBJ1-1): SQTIHQWPATLVQPVGSPLSLECTVEGTSNPNLYWYRQAAGRGLQLLFYSVGIGQISSEVPQNLSASRPQDRQFILSSKKLLLSDSGFYLCAWSRGRMNTEAFFGQGTRLTVV.

The V and J genes are TRBV5-1 and TRBJ2-2; 10 nucleotides agree with TRBD2. This CDR3 comprises 15 residues. Germline CDR1 is SGHRS and CDR2 is YFSETQ. V was pared by 7 bases and J by 6 bases, with 9 bases of the junction left unmatched. CDR3 sequence (DNA): TGCGCCAGCGGACCAAGCGGGAGGGTCGCCGGGGAGCTGTTTTTT. It yields the protein CASGPSGRVAGELFF. Complete variable domain (other parts from reference TRBV5-1 and TRBJ2-2): KAGVTQTPRYLIKTRGQQVTLSCSPISGHRSVSWYQQTPGQGLQFLFEYFSETQRNKGNFPGRFSGRQFSNSRSEMNVSTLELGDSALYLCASGPSGRVAGELFFGEGSRLTVL.

The chain joins TRBV12-3 or TRBV12-4 to TRBJ1-1, with D uncertain. Trimming cost V 1 base and J 6 bases, with 9 bases left between them. This CDR3 is 13 amino acids long. CDR3 DNA: TGTGCCAGCAGTTTAGTCCGAGGCGCTGAAGCTTTCTTT. This translates into CASSLVRGAEAFF.

The chain combines TRBV6-2 or TRBV6-3 with TRBJ2-2, with TRBD2 matching over 12 bases. The trim removed 6 bases at V and 7 bases at J, leaving 12 bases unmatched. Germline V gene sequence: CDR1 MNHEY, CDR2 SVGEGT. The CDR3 runs 17 residues. The CDR3 loop is CASSQLAGGMSFGELFF. DNA for the CDR3: TGTGCCAGCAGCCAACTAGCGGGAGGAATGAGCTTCGGGGAGCTGTTTTTT.

This clone was picked up a small number of times. The chain uses TRBV5-4 and TRBJ1-5, with TRBD1 matching 9 bases. V dropped 2 bases and J dropped 9; count of bases not matched to a gene: 6. The CDR3 sequence is 14 residues long. Germline V gene lookup returns CDR1 SGHNT and CDR2 YYREEE (reference sequence). The CDR3 region has the DNA TGTGCCAGCAGCTTACAGGGGGCTGAGGGGCCCCAGCATTTT. Protein sequence: CASSLQGAEGPQHF. The full variable domain, completed using reference TRBV5-4 and TRBJ1-5, is ETGVTQSPTHLIKTRGQQVTLRCSSQSGHNTVSWYQQALGQGPQFIFQYYREEENGRGNFPPRFSGLQFPNYSSELNVNALELDDSALYLCASSLQGAEGPQHFGDGTRLSIL.

This chain joins TRBV5-1 and TRBJ1-1, with D hard to call. The CDR3 spans 13 residues. V was cut by 6 bases and J by 1 base, with 10 bases left in between. Germline V lookup: CDR1 SGHRS, CDR2 YFSETQ. CDR3 sequence reads: CASKVSPNTEAFF. Written as DNA, the CDR3 is TGCGCCAGCAAGGTTAGCCCGAACACTGAAGCTTTCTTT.

V usage is TRBV6-5 and J usage is TRBJ1-1, with D maybe TRBD1 (5 bases). CDR1 MNHEY and CDR2 SVGAGI come from the germline V gene. Between the trimmed V and J ends, which lost 0 bases and 0 bases, there was a span of 11 bases. This CDR3 comprises 16 residues. In DNA, the CDR3 is TGTGCCAGCAGTTACTCGTCGGGGACCTTGAACACTGAAGCTTTCTTT. This encodes CASSYSSGTLNTEAFF.

V is TRBV20-1 and J is TRBJ2-1; 15 bases line up with TRBD2. Per the germline V gene, CDR1 is DFQATT and CDR2 is SNEGSKA (reference sequence). Losses at the gene ends were 3 bases for V and 12 bases for J; bases not matched to a gene: 6. This CDR3 spans 14 amino acids. CDR3 in DNA: TGCAGTGCTAGTGGACTAGCGGGAGGGTGGATGCAGTTCTTC. This gives the protein CSASGLAGGWMQFF.

This clone was seen once. The chain carries TRBV24-1 and TRBJ2-7; D perhaps matches TRBD1 (6 bases). The V end was cut by 3 bases, the J end by 0 bases, with 11 bases between. The CDR3 has 15 amino acids. CDR1 KGHDR and CDR2 SFDVKD come from the germline V gene. DNA for the CDR3: TGTGCCACCAGTGATAACAGGGCGAGCTCCTACGAGCAGTACTTC. Translation gives CATSDNRASSYEQYF.

The chain has TRBV24-1 and TRBJ2-1; no clear D. Germline CDR1 is KGHDR and CDR2 is SFDVKD. Trimming took off 10 bases at V and 1 base at J, with 16 bases between the two ends. This CDR3 has 15 amino acids. CDR3 DNA sequence: TGTGCCACGATCACACCAGGCAGATCCTACAATGAGCAGTTCTTC. As protein: CATITPGRSYNEQFF.

This chain joins TRBV5-4 and TRBJ2-7, with TRBD1 matching over 11 bases. The CDR3 covers 13 residues. With 5 bases clipped from V and 2 bases from J, the junction kept 0 bases outside the gene matches. Germline-derived CDR1 and CDR2 are SGHNT and YYREEE (reference sequence). CDR3 in DNA: TGTGCCAGCAGGGGACAGGGGGCCTACGAGCAGTACTTC. Its protein product is CASRGQGAYEQYF.

This clone was detected a few times. This rearrangement joins TRBV27 to TRBJ2-7; D not certain. Germline V gene lookup returns CDR1 MNHEY and CDR2 SMNVEV (reference sequence). The CDR3 length is 13 residues. Trimming cost V 5 bases and J 4 bases, with 12 bases left between them. The CDR3 loop is CASSPSTAYEQYF. The CDR3 DNA follows: TGTGCCAGCAGTCCGTCAACAGCGTACGAGCAGTACTTC.

V is TRBV6-1 and J is TRBJ2-1; the D gene is possibly TRBD2 (6 bases). V was clipped by 2 bases and J by 9 bases, with 14 bases between them. This CDR3 is 14 amino acids long. The germline gives CDR1 MNHNS, CDR2 SASEGT. In nucleotides, the CDR3 is TGTGCCAGCAGTGAACGGGGCACAGCGGGTGAGCAGTTCTTC. Amino acids: CASSERGTAGEQFF.

This sequence joins TRBV11-2 and TRBJ1-6; D is undetermined. The CDR3 loop spans 14 amino acids. Germline-derived CDR1 and CDR2 are SGHAT and FQNNGV. V lost 1 base to trimming and J lost 10 bases, with 11 bases between them. The CDR3 nucleotides are TGTGCCAGCAGCTTAGGCAGCAGAGGCTCACCCCTCCACTTT. This codes for CASSLGSRGSPLHF. Complete variable domain (other parts from reference TRBV11-2 and TRBJ1-6): EAGVAQSPRYKIIEKRQSVAFWCNPISGHATLYWYQQILGQGPKLLIQFQNNGVVDDSQLPKDRFSAERLKGVDSTLKIQPAKLEDSAVYLCASSLGSRGSPLHFGNGTRLTVT.

The chain couples TRBV19 to TRBJ2-3; 8 nucleotides align to TRBD2. This CDR3 comprises 16 residues. V was pared by 3 bases and J by 3 bases, with 8 bases of the junction left unmatched. Germline V gene lookup returns CDR1 LNHDA and CDR2 SQIVND (reference sequence). CDR3 sequence: CASSMVTGGPTDTQYF. Written as DNA, the CDR3 is TGTGCCAGTAGTATGGTAACGGGAGGGCCGACAGATACGCAGTATTTT.

V and J are TRBV6-5 and TRBJ1-5; TRBD1 is a possible D gene (5 bases). CDR1 is MNHEY and CDR2 is SVGAGI in the germline V gene. The V end was cut by 5 bases, the J end by 4 bases, with 9 bases between. The CDR3 spans 13 residues. CDR3: CASSQPGNQPQHF. Written as DNA, the CDR3 is TGTGCCAGCAGTCAGCCAGGGAATCAGCCCCAGCATTTT.

The chain combines TRBV10-3 with TRBJ1-3; 7 positions agree with TRBD1. The CDR3 runs to 14 residues. Germline trimming cut 6 bases from V and 2 bases from J; bases unmatched to any gene: 4. The V gene's germline CDR1 is ENHRY and CDR2 SYGVKD. The CDR3 loop is CAISSGTAGNTIYF. The CDR3 coding sequence is TGTGCCATCAGCTCCGGGACAGCTGGAAACACCATATATTTT.